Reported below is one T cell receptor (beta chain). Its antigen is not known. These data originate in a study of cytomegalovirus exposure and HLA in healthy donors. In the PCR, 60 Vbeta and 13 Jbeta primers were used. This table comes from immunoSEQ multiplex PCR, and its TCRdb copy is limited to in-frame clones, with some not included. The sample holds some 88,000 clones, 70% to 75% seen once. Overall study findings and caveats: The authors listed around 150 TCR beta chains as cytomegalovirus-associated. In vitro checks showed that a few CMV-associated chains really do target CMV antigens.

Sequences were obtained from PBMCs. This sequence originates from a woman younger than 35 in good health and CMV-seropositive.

This chain's CDR3 is CASSHEYPGLAGGFQFEDTQYF. Written as DNA, the CDR3 is TGCGCCAGCAGCCACGAATACCCGGGACTAGCGGGGGGTTTCCAGTTCGAAGATACGCAGTATTTT. The genes are TRBV4-3 and TRBJ2-3, with 15 bases lining up with TRBD2. From germline, CDR1 is LGHNA and CDR2 YSLEER. The CDR3 loop spans 22 amino acids. The ends lost 3 bases at V and 5 bases at J; junction bases unmatched: 21.